Listed here are 29 T cell receptor beta chains from one sample, sequenced in a study of identical twins. TCRdb used MiXCR to reprocess the 5' RACE reads, holding one entry per CDR3 protein. The sample consists of around 480,000 distinct CDR3 sequences, 14% of them appearing once. In addition, the sample was reused for a study of yellow fever vaccine responses in identical twins.

Sequencing was carried out using CD4+ T cells sorted from blood. The receptors come from a woman aged 18-35 years in good health.

Only one count was recorded for this clonotype. The chain recombines TRBV7-9 with TRBJ1-2; the D is unclear. This CDR3 has 17 residues. Germline V CDR1 and CDR2: SEHNR, FQNEAQ (reference sequence). Trimming removed 3 bases from V and 4 bases from J, with 21 bases in between. The CDR3 region is CASSFRAGRVPFYGYTF. Here the CDR3 DNA reads TGTGCCAGCAGCTTTCGAGCCGGGAGGGTCCCGTTCTATGGCTACACCTTC.

This clonotype was found a few times. The gene calls are TRBV7-2 and TRBJ1-5; D might be TRBD1 (5 bases). Germline values: CDR1 SGHTA, CDR2 FQGNSA. The CDR3 has 14 amino acids. V lost 2 bases to trimming and J lost 6 bases, with 11 bases between them. Here the CDR3 reads CASSLRQGTQPQHF. The CDR3 region has the DNA TGTGCCAGCAGCTTACGTCAGGGCACTCAGCCCCAGCATTTT.

This clonotype has just a few counts. The chain couples TRBV6-1 to TRBJ2-3, with D possibly matching TRBD1 (6 bases). V lost 7 bases to trimming and J lost 2 bases, with 13 bases between them. The germline CDR1 and CDR2 sequences are MNHNS and SASEGT. The CDR3 has 14 amino acids. CDR3 DNA: TGTGCCAGCACCAGGGGAGTGTTCACAGATACGCAGTATTTT. Amino acids: CASTRGVFTDTQYF.

V gene TRBV4-3 combines with J gene TRBJ2-7; possibly TRBD2 for D (6 bases). Trimming took off 0 bases at V and 3 bases at J, with 9 bases between the two ends. This CDR3 has 14 residues. CDR1 and CDR2 (germline): LGHNA, YSLEER. The CDR3 sequence is CASSQDWRDYEQYF. In DNA form, the CDR3 reads TGCGCCAGCAGCCAAGATTGGCGGGACTACGAGCAGTACTTC.

The V gene is TRBV30, the J gene TRBJ2-7, with D tentatively TRBD1 (5 bases). The CDR3 spans 19 residues. Trimming stripped 1 base from V and 7 bases from J, with 32 bases between. Germline V gene data show CDR1 as GTSNPN and CDR2 as SVGIG (reference sequence). The CDR3 bases are TGTGCCTGGAGTGCTTCCGACAGTCCCCTCGGCCACTTTGTGGAGGAGCAGTACTTC. Its translation: CAWSASDSPLGHFVEEQYF.

In this sample, this clonotype turned up a few times. The V call is TRBV20-1, the J call TRBJ2-3, with D possibly matching TRBD2 (5 bases). Deletions cut 3 bases from V and 5 bases from J, with 9 bases between. Germline values: CDR1 DFQATT, CDR2 SNEGSKA (reference sequence). The CDR3 contains 12 residues. DNA of the CDR3: TGCAGTGCTAGGACGGGAATAGATACGCAGTATTTT. It codes for CSARTGIDTQYF.

V usage is TRBV5-4 and J usage is TRBJ1-2; 7 bases fit TRBD1. This CDR3 region has 14 residues. The V segment lost 3 bases and the J segment 5 bases; nucleotides outside the gene matches: 7. Germline loops: CDR1 SGHNT, CDR2 YYREEE (reference sequence). The chain's CDR3 is CASSSGQARYGYTF. The CDR3, as DNA: TGTGCCAGCAGCTCCGGACAGGCACGATATGGCTACACCTTC.

The sample holds a few counts of this clonotype. J is TRBJ2-3 and V is TRBV12-3 or TRBV12-4; D unresolved. The CDR3 sequence is 12 residues long. Between the trimmed V and J ends, which lost 5 bases and 6 bases, there was a span of 9 bases. Written as DNA, the CDR3 is TGTGCCAGCAGTCCCCATTCCGATACGCAGTATTTT. It yields the protein CASSPHSDTQYF.

This clonotype was seen repeatedly, ten times or more. The V call is TRBV29-1, the J call TRBJ2-3; TRBD1 agrees at 7 bases. Germline CDR1 and CDR2: SQVTM and ANQGSEA. V dropped 2 bases and J dropped 0; count of bases not matched to a gene: 8. This CDR3 contains 16 residues. Written as DNA, the CDR3 is TGCAGCGTTGAATTGAGGGGGCTCTCTAGCACAGATACGCAGTATTTT. It translates to CSVELRGLSSTDTQYF.

This clonotype was picked up a small number of times. The CDR3 spells CASSLGGLIYEQYF. As DNA, the CDR3 is TGTGCCAGCAGCTTGGGGGGACTGATCTACGAGCAGTACTTC. This rearrangement joins TRBV7-3 to TRBJ2-7, with a weak D call TRBD2 (6 bases). Trimming removed 3 bases at V and 3 bases at J, with 12 bases between. Germline CDR1 SGHTA, CDR2 FQGTGA. This CDR3 has 14 residues.

This clonotype was seen more than once but under ten times. This sequence joins TRBV20-1 and TRBJ2-1; D possibly corresponds to TRBD1 (6 bases). V gave up 4 bases and J gave up 7 bases, with 8 bases separating them. Germline CDR1 DFQATT, CDR2 SNEGSKA (reference sequence). The CDR3 length is 11 residues. DNA for the CDR3: TGCAGTGCTAACAGGGTTAATGAGCAGTTCTTC. This gives the protein CSANRVNEQFF.

This clonotype was detected many times. In nucleotides, the CDR3 is TGTGCCAGCAGTGATGGACAGACAGGTCTGGTTCAGCCCCAGCATTTT. Protein product: CASSDGQTGLVQPQHF. The chain has TRBV12-3 or TRBV12-4 and TRBJ1-5; D might be TRBD1 (6 bases). Trimming cost V 5 bases and J 6 bases, with 20 bases left between them. The CDR3 consists of 16 residues.

V and J are TRBV27 and TRBJ1-4; no clear D. The CDR3 has 13 amino acids. CDR1 is MNHEY, CDR2 SMNVEV, per germline (reference sequence). V was trimmed by 3 bases and J by 8 bases, leaving 10 bases between them. This CDR3 is CASSFLKGEKLFF. DNA for the CDR3: TGTGCCAGCAGTTTTTTAAAAGGGGAAAAACTGTTTTTT.

This clonotype was seen ten or more times. The J gene is TRBJ2-2, the V gene TRBV7-8, with D uncertain. Trimming took off 1 base at V and 6 bases at J, with 6 bases between the two ends. The CDR3 is made up of 13 amino acids. Per germline, CDR1 SGHVS and CDR2 FQNEAQ. The CDR3, as DNA: TGTGCCAGCAGCTTAGTCGGTGCCGGGGAGCTGTTTTTT. Translated: CASSLVGAGELFF.

This clonotype has just a few counts. The J gene is TRBJ2-5, the V gene TRBV29-1; 7 bases map to TRBD2. The CDR3 has 13 amino acids. V lost 2 bases, J lost 4 bases, and 4 bases stayed unmatched. Germline V gives CDR1 SQVTM, CDR2 ANQGSEA. For the CDR3, the DNA is TGCAGCGTTGAACTCCGGACTAGAGAGACCCAGTACTTC. Translated: CSVELRTRETQYF.

This clonotype was counted a few times. The chain has TRBV4-1 and TRBJ2-7, with D perhaps matching TRBD2 (5 bases). V was shortened by 1 base and J by 4 bases, with 11 bases between the two germline ends. Germline loops: CDR1 MGHRA, CDR2 YSYEKL. The CDR3 is made up of 14 amino acids. The CDR3 here is CASSQVGVDYEQYF. The CDR3 nucleotides read TGCGCCAGCAGCCAAGTCGGGGTCGATTACGAGCAGTACTTC.

The V gene is TRBV7-9, the J gene TRBJ2-3; no reliable D call. This CDR3 region has 14 residues. Germline V CDR1 and CDR2: SEHNR, FQNEAQ (reference sequence). V lost 1 base to trimming and J lost 4 bases, with 9 bases between them. The CDR3 DNA reads TGTGCCAGCAGCTTAGGGCTGACCCCAGATACGCAGTATTTT. It codes for CASSLGLTPDTQYF.

The V call is TRBV7-8, the J call TRBJ2-7, with D perhaps matching TRBD1 or TRBD2 (5 bases each). The CDR3 covers 14 residues. Trimming pared 5 bases from V and 0 bases from J, leaving 11 bases between. Germline assignment: CDR1 SGHVS and CDR2 FQNEAQ. The CDR3 spells CASSRDEVSYEQYF. Written as DNA, the CDR3 is TGTGCCAGCAGCCGGGACGAAGTCTCCTACGAGCAGTACTTC.

The V and J genes are TRBV7-6 and TRBJ2-5; 7 positions match TRBD1. Trimming cost V 5 bases and J 5 bases; bases outside gene matches: 5. The CDR3 runs to 13 residues. Per germline, CDR1 SGHVS and CDR2 FNYEAQ. CDR3 nucleotide sequence: TGTGCCAGCAGCCAGACAGGGCTGGAGACCCAGTACTTC. Its translation is CASSQTGLETQYF.

This clonotype was seen more than once but under ten times. The CDR3 nucleotides read TGCAGTGCTAGACGGACTAGCGTAAAAACGAACACCGGGGAGCTGTTTTTT. Its translation: CSARRTSVKTNTGELFF. This chain uses TRBV20-1 with TRBJ2-2, with 9 bases identical to TRBD2. The germline V gene has CDR1 DFQATT and CDR2 SNEGSKA (reference sequence). The trim removed 2 bases at V and 0 bases at J, leaving 7 bases unmatched. CDR3 length: 17 amino acids.

This clonotype occurred many times. V usage is TRBV9 and J usage is TRBJ2-1, with 9 bases aligning to TRBD2. CDR3 length equals 15 residues. V trimming: 0 bases; J trimming: 8 bases; junction bases outside the gene matches: 6. The germline V gene encodes CDR1 SGDLS and CDR2 YYNGEE. The DNA for the CDR3 is TGTGCCAGCAGCGTAGAGGGACTAGCTCTGGATGAGCAGTTCTTC. Protein: CASSVEGLALDEQFF.

This clonotype was counted ten times or more. The V gene is TRBV6-5, the J gene TRBJ2-5; either TRBD1 or TRBD2 may supply D (5 bases each). Germline V lookup: CDR1 MNHEY, CDR2 SVGAGI. This CDR3 spans 14 amino acids. V was shortened by 2 bases and J by 5 bases, with 12 bases between the two germline ends. The CDR3 region has the DNA TGTGCCAGCAGTTACCTTCTAGGGGACGAGACCCAGTACTTC. Translating it yields CASSYLLGDETQYF.

This clonotype showed up just a few times. V gene TRBV5-1 combines with J gene TRBJ1-1; D might be TRBD1 (5 bases). This CDR3 has 14 amino acids. The V gene lost 0 bases and the J gene lost 7 bases, with 13 bases spanning the gap. Germline V gene data show CDR1 as SGHRS and CDR2 as YFSETQ. CDR3 residues: CASSLEGSGLEAFF. The CDR3 nucleotides are TGCGCCAGCAGCTTGGAGGGTTCAGGGCTTGAAGCTTTCTTT.

This clonotype was observed a handful of times. This rearrangement joins TRBV6-2 or TRBV6-3 to TRBJ2-2; D gene ambiguous. Per the germline V gene, CDR1 is MNHEY and CDR2 is SVGEGT. Trimming stripped 2 bases from V and 4 bases from J, with 8 bases between. The CDR3 extends over 14 amino acids. The CDR3 nucleotides are TGTGCCAGCAGTTACATCCCGGGCACCGGGGAGCTGTTTTTT. Translation gives CASSYIPGTGELFF.

This chain connects TRBV2 to TRBJ2-3; no definite D call. Germline loops: CDR1 SNHLY, CDR2 FYNNEI. With 3 bases removed from V and 8 bases from J, the gap between germline ends came to 15 bases. The CDR3 sequence is 14 residues long. CDR3 nucleotides: TGTGCCAGCAGTGAGGAGCTCTCCTCTGGTACGCAGTATTTT. It codes for CASSEELSSGTQYF.

This chain connects TRBV9 to TRBJ2-7, with TRBD2 matching 8 bases. The germline V gene encodes CDR1 SGDLS and CDR2 YYNGEE. The CDR3 extends over 15 amino acids. The trim removed 4 bases at V and 4 bases at J, leaving 10 bases unmatched. The CDR3 is CASSPRGGGRYEQYF. In DNA form, the CDR3 reads TGTGCCAGCAGCCCCCGAGGCGGGGGGCGATACGAGCAGTACTTC.

This clonotype showed up just a few times. The rearrangement joins TRBV20-1 to TRBJ1-6; 7 bases are a match to TRBD1. Germline assignment: CDR1 DFQATT and CDR2 SNEGSKA (reference sequence). Losses at the gene ends were 3 bases for V and 5 bases for J; bases not matched to a gene: 4. The CDR3 sequence is 14 residues long. The DNA for the CDR3 is TGCAGTGCTAGGCGCACAGGGGATAATTCACCCCTCCACTTT. Protein: CSARRTGDNSPLHF.

This clonotype has a count of ten or more. This sequence joins TRBV10-3 and TRBJ2-2; D is unresolved. The V gene's germline CDR1 is ENHRY and CDR2 SYGVKD. This CDR3 comprises 13 residues. V was trimmed by 3 bases and J by 6 bases, leaving 8 bases between them. The chain's CDR3 is CAISEDGAGELFF. In nucleotides, the CDR3 is TGTGCCATCAGTGAAGACGGTGCCGGGGAGCTGTTTTTT.

The chain links TRBV24-1 to TRBJ2-3; a possible D gene is TRBD1 (5 bases). CDR1 is KGHDR, CDR2 SFDVKD, per germline. The CDR3 runs 16 residues. V shed 9 bases and J shed 1 base, with 19 bases lying between them. Written as DNA, the CDR3 is TGTGCCACCGGAAAAACGGGCAGGGCCGGCACAGATACGCAGTATTTT. Its protein product is CATGKTGRAGTDTQYF.